Listed below are T cell receptor beta chains from one sample, sequenced in a study of T cell repertoires in cytomegalovirus infection. Which antigens these TCRs recognize remains unknown. Using its own MiXCR run on the reads, TCRdb lists one record per CDR3 protein. The sample lists hundreds of thousands of distinct CDR3 sequences, around 32% occurring once. The source was cultured CD8+ T cells from PBMCs, collected from culture after CMV antigen stimulation. The receptor set was obtained from a human donor in good health (CMV status not recorded). Some clones in this sample may be carry-over from other donors' samples. Each CDR3 is given with its conserved first and last residue. D genes are given only for firm matches. A row's size may be missing; if present it is once, few, many or a size class.

clone_size,d_call,j_call,v_call,cdr3_aa,cdr3_nt
few,-,TRBJ1-2,TRBV7-6,CASSYLGGSNYGYTF,TGTGCCAGCAGCTACCTGGGGGGATCTAACTATGGCTACACCTTC
-,-,TRBJ2-1,TRBV4-1,CASSQGLLGPKTYNEQFF,TGCGCCAGCAGCCAAGGTTTATTGGGACCAAAAACATACAATGAGCAGTTCTTC
many,-,TRBJ1-1,TRBV4-1,CASSQVGGTEAFF,TGCGCCAGCAGCCAAGTGGGGGGCACTGAAGCTTTCTTT
-,-,TRBJ2-1,TRBV7-8,CVSNMPGYSYNEQFF,TGTGTCAGCAACATGCCGGGATACTCCTACAATGAGCAGTTCTTC
-,-,TRBJ2-2,TRBV7-9,CASSSTRTGELFF,TGTGCCAGCAGCTCCACCCGGACCGGGGAGCTGTTTTTT
few,TRBD1,TRBJ2-2,TRBV4-2,CASRQLAGGPDTGELFF,TGTGCCAGCAGACAACTCGCAGGGGGCCCCGACACCGGGGAGCTGTTTTTT
few,TRBD1,TRBJ2-3,TRBV4-3,CASSQEEYQTGADTQYF,TGCGCCAGCAGCCAAGAGGAATACCAGACAGGGGCAGATACGCAGTATTTT
many,-,TRBJ1-2,TRBV6-5,CASSYSRRTTYYGYTF,TGTGCCAGCAGTTACTCGAGACGGACTACCTATTATGGCTACACCTTC
-,-,TRBJ1-1,TRBV6-1,CASSEGKITEAFF,TGTGCCAGCAGTGAAGGGAAAATCACTGAAGCTTTCTTT
many,-,TRBJ2-3,TRBV7-2,CASSFGIGRGSTDTQYF,TGTGCCAGCAGCTTCGGGATTGGACGGGGTAGCACAGATACGCAGTATTTT
-,TRBD1,TRBJ1-5,TRBV6-6,CASSGQGPSNQPQHF,TGTGCCAGCAGTGGACAGGGCCCTAGCAATCAGCCCCAGCATTTT